This T cell receptor beta chain was identified in a study of blood T cells in healthy people across ages. General study findings and limits: Per million T cells, TCR beta diversity dropped roughly linearly as age increased.

Germline assignment: CDR1 SNHLY and CDR2 FYNNEI. J lost 6 bases, V lost 5 bases, and 6 bases had no gene match. This CDR3 is built from 14 residues. Total RNA extraction produced at least 6 micrograms (per sample) for the study. A sample-barcoded 5' primer and a J-beta primer mix were used in a second PCR of about 7 to 12 cycles. TCRdb redid the calling of the 5' RACE reads with MiXCR, one entry per CDR3 protein. The repertoire consists of 870,000 or so distinct CDR3 sequences, with 29% occurring once and the leading ten covering around 16%. About this clonotype: The target antigen is unknown.

This chain joins TRBV2 and TRBJ1-1, with 10 bases matching TRBD1. This clonotype was sampled from a woman over 75 in good health. The source material was blood. CDR3 in amino acids: CASSPGQGFAEAFF. The CDR3 nucleotides read TGTGCCAGCAGTCCGGGACAGGGGTTCGCTGAAGCTTTCTTT.